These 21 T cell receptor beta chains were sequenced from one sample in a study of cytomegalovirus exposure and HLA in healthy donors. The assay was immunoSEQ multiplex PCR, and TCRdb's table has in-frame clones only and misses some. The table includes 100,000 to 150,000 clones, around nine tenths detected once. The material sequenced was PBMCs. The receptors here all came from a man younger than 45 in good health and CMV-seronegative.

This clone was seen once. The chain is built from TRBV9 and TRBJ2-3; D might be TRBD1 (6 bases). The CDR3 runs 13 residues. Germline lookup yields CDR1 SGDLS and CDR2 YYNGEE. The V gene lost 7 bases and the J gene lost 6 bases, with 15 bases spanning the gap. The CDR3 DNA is TGTGCCAGCTCAACTGGGGGCCGGGATACGCAGTATTTT. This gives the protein CASSTGGRDTQYF.

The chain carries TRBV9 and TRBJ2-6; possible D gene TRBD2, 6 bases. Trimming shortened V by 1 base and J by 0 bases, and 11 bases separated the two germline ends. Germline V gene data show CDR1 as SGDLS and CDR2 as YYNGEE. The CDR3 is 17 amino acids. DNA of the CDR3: TGTGCCAGCAGCGTACTAGCGCGAAGCTCTGGGGCCAACGTCCTGACTTTC. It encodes CASSVLARSSGANVLTF.

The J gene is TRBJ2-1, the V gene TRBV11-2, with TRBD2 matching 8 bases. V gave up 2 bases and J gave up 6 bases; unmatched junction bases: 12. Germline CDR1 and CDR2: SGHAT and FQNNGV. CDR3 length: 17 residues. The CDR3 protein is CASSLMPQREFGNEQFF. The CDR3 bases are TGTGCCAGCAGCTTAATGCCTCAGCGGGAGTTTGGCAATGAGCAGTTCTTC.

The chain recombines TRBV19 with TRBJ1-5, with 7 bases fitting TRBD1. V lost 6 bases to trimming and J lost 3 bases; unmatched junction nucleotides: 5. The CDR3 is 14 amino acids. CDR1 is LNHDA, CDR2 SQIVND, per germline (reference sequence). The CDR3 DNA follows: TGTGCCAGTAGGAGGGGACAGTTCAATCAGCCCCAGCATTTT. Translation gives CASRRGQFNQPQHF.

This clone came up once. The CDR3 spells CASSRQDNQPQHF. CDR3 coding DNA: TGTGCCAGCAGCCGTCAGGACAATCAGCCCCAGCATTTT. The V and J genes are TRBV14 and TRBJ1-5; D not certain. CDR3 size: 13 residues. Per the germline V gene, CDR1 is SGHDN and CDR2 is FVKESK. Trimming took 4 bases from V and 3 from J, leaving 7 bases between them.

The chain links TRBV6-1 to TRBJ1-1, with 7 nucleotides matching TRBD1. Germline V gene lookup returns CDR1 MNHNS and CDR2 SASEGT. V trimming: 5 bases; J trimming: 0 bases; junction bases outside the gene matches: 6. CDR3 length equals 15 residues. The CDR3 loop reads CASSLQGWVNTEAFF. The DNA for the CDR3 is TGTGCCAGCAGTCTACAGGGGTGGGTGAACACTGAAGCTTTCTTT.

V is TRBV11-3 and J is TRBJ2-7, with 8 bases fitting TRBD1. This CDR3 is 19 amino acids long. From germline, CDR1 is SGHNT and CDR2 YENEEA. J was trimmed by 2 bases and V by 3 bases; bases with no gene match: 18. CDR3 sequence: CASSFARDRPPFITYEQYF. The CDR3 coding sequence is TGTGCCAGCAGCTTCGCTCGGGACAGGCCACCATTTATCACCTACGAGCAGTACTTC.

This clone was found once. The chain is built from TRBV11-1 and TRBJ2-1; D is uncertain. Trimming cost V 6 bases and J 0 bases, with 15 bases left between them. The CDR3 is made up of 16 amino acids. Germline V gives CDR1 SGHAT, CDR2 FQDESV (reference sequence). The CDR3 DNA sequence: TGTGCCAGCAGTTGGTTATCGCTGAGCTCCTACAATGAGCAGTTCTTC. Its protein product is CASSWLSLSSYNEQFF.

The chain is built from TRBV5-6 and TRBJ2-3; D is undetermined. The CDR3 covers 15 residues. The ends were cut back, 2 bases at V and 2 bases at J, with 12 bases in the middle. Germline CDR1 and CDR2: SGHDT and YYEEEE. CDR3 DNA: TGTGCCAGCAGCTTCGTACCAGTATTCACAGATACGCAGTATTTT. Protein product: CASSFVPVFTDTQYF.

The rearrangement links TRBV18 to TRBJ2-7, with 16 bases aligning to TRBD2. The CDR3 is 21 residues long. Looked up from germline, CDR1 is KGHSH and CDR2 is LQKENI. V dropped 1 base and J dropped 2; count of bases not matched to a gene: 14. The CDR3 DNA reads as TGTGCCAGCTCACCACAATTTTTGGGACTAGCGGGAGGGCCGGAAACCTACGAGCAGTACTTC. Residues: CASSPQFLGLAGGPETYEQYF.

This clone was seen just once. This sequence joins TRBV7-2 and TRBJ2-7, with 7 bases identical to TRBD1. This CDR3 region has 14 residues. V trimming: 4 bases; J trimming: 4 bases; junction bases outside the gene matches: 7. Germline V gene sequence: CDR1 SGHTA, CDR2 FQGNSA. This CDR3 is CASSYRTGTYEQYF. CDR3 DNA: TGTGCCAGCAGCTACCGGACAGGAACTTACGAGCAGTACTTC. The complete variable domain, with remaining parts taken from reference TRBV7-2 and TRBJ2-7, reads GAGVSQSPSNKVTEKGKDVELRCDPISGHTALYWYRQSLGQGLEFLIYFQGNSAPDKSGLPSDRFSAERTGGSVSTLTIQRTQQEDSAVYLCASSYRTGTYEQYFGPGTRLTVT.

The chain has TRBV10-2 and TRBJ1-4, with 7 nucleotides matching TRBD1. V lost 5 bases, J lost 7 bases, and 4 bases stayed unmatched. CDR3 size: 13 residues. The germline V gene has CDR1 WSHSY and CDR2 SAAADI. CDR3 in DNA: TGCGCCAGCAGTTTTGACAGGGCTGAAAAACTGTTTTTT. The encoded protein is CASSFDRAEKLFF.

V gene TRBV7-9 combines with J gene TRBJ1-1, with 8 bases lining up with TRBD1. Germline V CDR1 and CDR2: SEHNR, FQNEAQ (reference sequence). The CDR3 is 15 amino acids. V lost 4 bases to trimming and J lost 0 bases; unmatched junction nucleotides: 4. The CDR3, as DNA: TGTGCCAGCAGCTCAGGACAGGGAATGAACACTGAAGCTTTCTTT. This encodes CASSSGQGMNTEAFF.

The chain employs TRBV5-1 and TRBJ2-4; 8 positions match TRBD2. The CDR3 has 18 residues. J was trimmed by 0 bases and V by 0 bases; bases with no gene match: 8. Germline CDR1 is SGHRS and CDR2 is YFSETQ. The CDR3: CASSLDGTRVLAKNIQYF. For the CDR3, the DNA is TGCGCCAGCAGCTTGGATGGGACTAGAGTTTTAGCCAAAAACATTCAGTACTTC.

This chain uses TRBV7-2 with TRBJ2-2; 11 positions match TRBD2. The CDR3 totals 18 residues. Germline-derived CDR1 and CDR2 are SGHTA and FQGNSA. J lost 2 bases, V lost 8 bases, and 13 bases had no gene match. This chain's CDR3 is CASLRFSSGRRNTGELFF. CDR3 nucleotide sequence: TGTGCCAGCCTCCGATTTTCTAGCGGGAGGCGTAACACCGGGGAGCTGTTTTTT.

The CDR3 DNA follows: TGTGCCAGCAGCTCGAGGAAGACAGGGGGCACTAAGGACACCGGGGAGCTGTTTTTT. It translates to CASSSRKTGGTKDTGELFF. The chain recombines TRBV11-2 with TRBJ2-2, with 10 positions matching TRBD1. V was pared by 4 bases and J by 3 bases, with 14 bases of the junction left unmatched. Germline V gives CDR1 SGHAT, CDR2 FQNNGV. The CDR3 has 19 residues.

CDR3 amino acids: CASSTGGMNTEAFF. Written as DNA, the CDR3 is TGTGCCAGCAGCACAGGGGGAATGAACACTGAAGCTTTCTTT. The chain uses TRBV6-5 and TRBJ1-1, with 8 nucleotides matching TRBD1. The CDR3 totals 14 residues. Germline CDR1 MNHEY, CDR2 SVGAGI. V was clipped by 6 bases and J by 0 bases; unmatched bases: 3.

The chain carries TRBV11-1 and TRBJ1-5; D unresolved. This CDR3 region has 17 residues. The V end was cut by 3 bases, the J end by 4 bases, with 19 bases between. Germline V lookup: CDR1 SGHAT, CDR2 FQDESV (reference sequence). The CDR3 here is CASSFSRYRPRNQPQHF. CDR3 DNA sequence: TGTGCCAGCAGCTTCTCGAGGTATCGACCGCGTAATCAGCCCCAGCATTTT. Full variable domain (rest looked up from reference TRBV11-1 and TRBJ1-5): EAEVAQSPRYKITEKSQAVAFWCDPISGHATLYWYRQILGQGPELLVQFQDESVVDDSQLPKDRFSAERLKGVDSTLKIQPAELGDSAMYLCASSFSRYRPRNQPQHFGDGTRLSIL.

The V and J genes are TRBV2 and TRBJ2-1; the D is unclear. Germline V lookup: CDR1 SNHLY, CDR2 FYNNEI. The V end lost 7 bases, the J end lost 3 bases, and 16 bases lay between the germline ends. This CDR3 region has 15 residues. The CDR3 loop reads CASKELIDFYNEQFF. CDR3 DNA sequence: TGTGCCAGCAAAGAGCTAATAGACTTCTACAATGAGCAGTTCTTC.

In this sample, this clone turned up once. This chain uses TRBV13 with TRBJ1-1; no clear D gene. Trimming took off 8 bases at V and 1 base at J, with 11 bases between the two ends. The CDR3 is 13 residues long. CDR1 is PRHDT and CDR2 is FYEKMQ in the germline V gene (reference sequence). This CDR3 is CASSVLANTEAFF. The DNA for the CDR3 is TGTGCCAGCTCTGTGTTGGCGAACACTGAAGCTTTCTTT.

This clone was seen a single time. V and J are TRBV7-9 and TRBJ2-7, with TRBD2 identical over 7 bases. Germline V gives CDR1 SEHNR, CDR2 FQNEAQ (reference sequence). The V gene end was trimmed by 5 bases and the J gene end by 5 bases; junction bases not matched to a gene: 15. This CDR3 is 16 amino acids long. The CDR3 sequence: CASSGMAWRESNEQYF. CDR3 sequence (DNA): TGTGCCAGCAGCGGGATGGCTTGGCGGGAGTCGAACGAGCAGTACTTC.